This T cell receptor beta chain was captured by sequencing in a study of cytomegalovirus exposure and HLA in healthy donors. The protocol was immunoSEQ multiplex PCR, while the TCRdb copy is restricted to in-frame clones and leaves out a portion. The sample carries 100,000 to 150,000 clones, approximately 95% recorded once. Remarks on this clone: Its antigen is as yet unknown.

The CDR3 is 13 amino acids. Germline V lookup: CDR1 GTSNPN, CDR2 SVGIG (reference sequence). Trimming took 5 bases from V and 0 from J; bases not matched to a gene: 2. Study outcomes and limitations: Rare TCR sequences predominated, though certain public TCRs were found in many donors.

The sample was PBMCs. The origin of this receptor is a man between 18 and 35 years old in good health and CMV-seronegative. The chain combines TRBV30 with TRBJ2-7, with TRBD1 matching over 9 bases. CDR3 amino acids: CAWGTGSSYEQYF. DNA for the CDR3: TGTGCCTGGGGGACAGGGAGCTCCTACGAGCAGTACTTC.